A selection of T cell receptor beta chains follows, all from one sample in a study of monozygotic twins with inflammatory bowel disease. TCRdb reprocessed the 5' RACE reads, with one entry per CDR3 protein and no DNA. Recorded for this sample: around 190,000 distinct CDR3 sequences. The sequencing input was blood. Receptors originate from a human donor with ulcerative colitis or Crohn's disease, or a healthy co-twin of an affected twin (not recorded which). Each CDR3 is given with its conserved first and last residue.

TRBJ2-3,15,TRBV20-1,CSARGARLAGDTQYF
TRBJ2-1,15,TRBV12-3/TRBV12-4,CASSPTSGGANEQFF
TRBJ2-5,14,TRBV6-1,CASSQQGYAETQYF
TRBJ1-2,16,TRBV6-5,CASSYFMGGANYGYTF
TRBJ2-3,14,TRBV7-2,CASSSGGPPDTQYF
TRBJ2-1,14,TRBV5-1,CASSVRDSYNEQFF
TRBJ1-2,13,TRBV20-1,CSAPGTGDYGYTF
TRBJ2-1,15,TRBV7-6,CASSLGNSRYNEQFF
TRBJ1-6,14,TRBV13,CASTLGGGNSPLHF
TRBJ2-2,18,TRBV7-6,CASSQGLAGGKNTGELFF
TRBJ1-5,13,TRBV20-1,CSASDGPGQPQHF
TRBJ1-4,13,TRBV7-9,CASRWGVGGKLFF
TRBJ2-2,17,TRBV20-1,CSAREAIGVGYLGELFF
TRBJ2-7,14,TRBV27,CASSLRQGAYEQYF
TRBJ1-4,18,TRBV27,CASSLSWFRGTSNEKLFF
TRBJ2-7,15,TRBV7-2,CASSQDRGPLYEQYF
TRBJ2-7,13,TRBV7-2,CASSLFTWSEQYF
TRBJ2-7,15,TRBV5-8,CASSSPGTSGYEQYF
TRBJ2-3,13,TRBV7-3,CASSPGGTDSQYF
TRBJ2-7,15,TRBV18,CASSSSTGLINEQYF
TRBJ1-2,15,TRBV28,CASRSWDRGLSGYTF
TRBJ2-1,16,TRBV5-1,CASSLDGTGVVNEQFF
TRBJ1-5,16,TRBV7-2,CASSLSGTGVNQPQHF
TRBJ2-2,16,TRBV7-9,CASSPYSRANTGELFF
TRBJ1-1,17,TRBV11-2,CASSLRFGNRGWTEAFF
TRBJ2-5,15,TRBV7-2,CASSRGQTTSGTQYF
TRBJ2-3,14,TRBV5-1,CASSWGLATDTQYF
TRBJ2-6,18,TRBV18,CASSPVVQANSGANVLTF
TRBJ2-3,13,TRBV11-2,CASREGGTDTQYF
TRBJ1-2,17,TRBV9,CASSVGSGDYQGYGYTF
TRBJ1-1,16,TRBV10-3,CAISEGQGAGYTEAFF
TRBJ1-5,14,TRBV2,CASSVSGANQPQHF
TRBJ2-7,14,TRBV7-2,CASSLGGFNDEQYF